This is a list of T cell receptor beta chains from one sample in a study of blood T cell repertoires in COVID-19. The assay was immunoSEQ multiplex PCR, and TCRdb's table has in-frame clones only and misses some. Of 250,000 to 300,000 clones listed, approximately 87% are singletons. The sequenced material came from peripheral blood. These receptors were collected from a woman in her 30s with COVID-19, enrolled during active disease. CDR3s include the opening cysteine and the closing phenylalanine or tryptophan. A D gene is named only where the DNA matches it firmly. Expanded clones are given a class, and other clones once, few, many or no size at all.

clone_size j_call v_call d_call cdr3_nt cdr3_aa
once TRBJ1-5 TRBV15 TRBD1 TGTGCCACCAGCATTGGACAGGGCCACAATCAGCCCCAGCATTTT CATSIGQGHNQPQHF
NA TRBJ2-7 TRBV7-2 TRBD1 TGTGCCAGCAGCTTAAGGACAGGGGCGGACTACGAGCAGTACTTC CASSLRTGADYEQYF
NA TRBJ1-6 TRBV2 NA TGTGCCAGCACTAGGGGTGGCTATAATTCACCCCTCCACTTT CASTRGGYNSPLHF
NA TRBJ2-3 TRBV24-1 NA TGTGCCACCAGTGATTCGAGGAGGGGGCATCGCACAGATACGCAGTATTTT CATSDSRRGHRTDTQYF
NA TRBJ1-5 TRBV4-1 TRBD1 TGCGCCAGCAGCCAAGATCGGGGACAGGGTTATAGCAATCAGCCCCAGCATTTT CASSQDRGQGYSNQPQHF
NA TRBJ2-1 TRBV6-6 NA TGTGCCAGCAGAGGACTCCGATCGAACAACAATGAGCAGTTCTTC CASRGLRSNNNEQFF
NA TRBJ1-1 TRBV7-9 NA TGTGCCAGCAGGCCGGCGGTGATAGGTATAATGAACACTGAAGCTTTCTTT CASRPAVIGIMNTEAFF
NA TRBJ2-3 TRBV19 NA TGTGCCAGTAGCCTAGACACAGATACGCAGTATTTT CASSLDTDTQYF
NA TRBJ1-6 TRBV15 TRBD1 TGTGCCACCAGCAGGGACCGGGACAGCACTACACCCCTCCACTTT CATSRDRDSTTPLHF
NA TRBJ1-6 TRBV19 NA TGTGCCAGTAGTATCGGTAGAAATTCACCCCTCCACTTT CASSIGRNSPLHF
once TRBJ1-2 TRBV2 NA TGTGCCAGCCTTGGGGTCAGGGGTTATGGCTACACCTTC CASLGVRGYGYTF
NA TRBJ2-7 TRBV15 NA TGTGCCACCAGCAGAGCAGGGATCGACGAGCAGTACTTC CATSRAGIDEQYF
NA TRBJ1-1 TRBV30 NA TGTGCCTGGGGCAGGGAAATGGGCACTGAAGCTTTCTTT CAWGREMGTEAFF
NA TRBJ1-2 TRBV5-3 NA TGTGCCAGAACCCCCGTGGGGCCACTTAAAGGCTACACCTTC CARTPVGPLKGYTF
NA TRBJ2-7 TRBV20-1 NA TGCAGTGTCATAAAATCGGGCGAGCAGTACTTC CSVIKSGEQYF
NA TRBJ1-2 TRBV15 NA TGTGCCACCAGCAGGCCCGACAGGCCCCATGGCTACACCTTC CATSRPDRPHGYTF
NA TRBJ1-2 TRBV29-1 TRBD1 TGCAGCGCCCAGACAGGGGGCCCGGGGGGCTACACCTTC CSAQTGGPGGYTF
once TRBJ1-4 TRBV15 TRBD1 TGTGCCACCAGCAGGACAGGACAGGGTTTCGAAAAACTGTTTTTT CATSRTGQGFEKLFF
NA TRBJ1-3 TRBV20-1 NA TGCAGTGCTAGAGCTGGAGTAGTCAAGCATTTT CSARAGVVKHF
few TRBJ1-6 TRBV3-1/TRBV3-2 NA TGTGCCAGCAGCCAAGAGCGACTGTCCGGTTCACCCCTCCACTTT CASSQERLSGSPLHF
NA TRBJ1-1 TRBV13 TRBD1 TGTGCCAGCAGTCGAGACGGGACAGGGGACACTGAAGCTTTCTTT CASSRDGTGDTEAFF
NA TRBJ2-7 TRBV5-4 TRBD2 TGTGCCAGCAGCCTGGGGGCGGGGGGCCAACCTACCAACGAGCAGTACTTC CASSLGAGGQPTNEQYF
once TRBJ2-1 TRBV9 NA TGTGCCAGCAGCGTAGAGGGGAGGAATGAGCAGTTCTTC CASSVEGRNEQFF
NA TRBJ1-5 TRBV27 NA TGTGCCAGCAGTTTCCTAGGCTACAATCAGCCCCAGCATTTT CASSFLGYNQPQHF
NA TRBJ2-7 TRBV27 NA TGTGCCAGCACCTATCCTGACAGAGCCTACGAGCAGTACTTC CASTYPDRAYEQYF
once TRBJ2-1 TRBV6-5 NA TGTGCCAGCAGCCCACAGGGATTTAGGCAGTTCTTC CASSPQGFRQFF
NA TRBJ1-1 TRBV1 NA TGCACCAGCCGACTGGCGGACAACTCCCTCAAGGATGCTGAAGCTTTCTTT CTSRLADNSLKDAEAFF
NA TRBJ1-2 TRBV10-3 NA TGTGCCATCAGTGACAGGGTACAATGGCATGGCTACACCTTC CAISDRVQWHGYTF
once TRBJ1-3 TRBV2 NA TGTGCCAGCAGTCGGGACAACCCAACTGGAAACACCATATATTTT CASSRDNPTGNTIYF
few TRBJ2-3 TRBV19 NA TGTGCCAGTAGTACGCTAGCCCGAGTCACAGATACGCAGTATTTT CASSTLARVTDTQYF
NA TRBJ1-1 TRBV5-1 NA TGCGCCAGCAGCTTCGTACAGAACACTGAAGCTTTCTTT CASSFVQNTEAFF
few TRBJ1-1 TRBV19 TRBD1 TGTGCCAGTAGTAGACAGGGGAGCACTGAAGCTTTCTTT CASSRQGSTEAFF
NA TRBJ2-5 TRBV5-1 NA TGCGCCAGCAGCCGTCGACAGTTCGCTCAAGAGACCCAGTACTTC CASSRRQFAQETQYF
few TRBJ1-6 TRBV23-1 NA TGCGCCAGCAGTCAATCGTCGGGGAGAGGCAATTCACCCCTCCACTTT CASSQSSGRGNSPLHF
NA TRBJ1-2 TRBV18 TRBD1 TGTGCCAGCTCACCACCGGACAGGGGGCCTAACTATGGCTACACCTTC CASSPPDRGPNYGYTF
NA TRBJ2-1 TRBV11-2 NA TGTGCCAGCAGCGGGGGGTGGCCCGAGCAGTTCTTC CASSGGWPEQFF
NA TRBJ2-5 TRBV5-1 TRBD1 TGCGCCAGCAGCTTGGGAGGGACAGGGTCAGAGACCCAGTACTTC CASSLGGTGSETQYF
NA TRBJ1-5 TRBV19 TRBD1 TGTGCCAGTAGTTTCTGGGACAGGCTTTATCAGCCCCAGCATTTT CASSFWDRLYQPQHF
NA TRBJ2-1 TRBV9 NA TGTGCCAGCAGCGTAGAACTAGTAAATGAGCAGTTCTTC CASSVELVNEQFF
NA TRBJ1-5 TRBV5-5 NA TGTGCCAGCAGCCCAATCGCGGATAGCAATCAGCCCCAGCATTTT CASSPIADSNQPQHF
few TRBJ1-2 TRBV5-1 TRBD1 TGCGCCAGCAGCTACCTACAGGGGACGAACTATGGCTACACCTTC CASSYLQGTNYGYTF
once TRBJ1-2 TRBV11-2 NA TGTGCCAGCAGCTTAGTTCCAGGGTTTGGTGGCTACACCTTC CASSLVPGFGGYTF
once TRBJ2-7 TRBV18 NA TGTGCCAGCTCACCACCCTTACAGGGAAGTCCCTACGAGCAGTACTTC CASSPPLQGSPYEQYF
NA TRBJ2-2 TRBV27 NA TGTGCCAGTCTGACAGGGAACACCGGGGAGCTGTTTTTT CASLTGNTGELFF
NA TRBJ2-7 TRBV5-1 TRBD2 TGCGCCAGCAGCTACCACCCTCTGGCGGGGGGCCTCTACGAGCAGTACTTC CASSYHPLAGGLYEQYF
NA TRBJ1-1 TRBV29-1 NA TGCAGCGTCCTAGGGGGGGCCCGGGGCGCTGAAGCTTTCTTT CSVLGGARGAEAFF